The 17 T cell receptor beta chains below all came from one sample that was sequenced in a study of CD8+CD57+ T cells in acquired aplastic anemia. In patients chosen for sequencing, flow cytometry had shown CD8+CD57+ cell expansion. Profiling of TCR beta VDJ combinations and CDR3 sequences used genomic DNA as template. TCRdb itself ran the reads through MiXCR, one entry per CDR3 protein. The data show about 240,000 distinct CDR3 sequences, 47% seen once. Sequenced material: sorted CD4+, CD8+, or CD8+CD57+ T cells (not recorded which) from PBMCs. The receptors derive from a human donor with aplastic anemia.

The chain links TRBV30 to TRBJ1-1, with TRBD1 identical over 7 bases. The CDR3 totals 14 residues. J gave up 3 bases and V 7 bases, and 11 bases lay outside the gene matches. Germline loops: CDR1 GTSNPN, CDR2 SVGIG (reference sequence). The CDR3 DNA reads TGTGCCTTCGAACAGGGGTCAATCGACACTGAAGCTTTCTTT. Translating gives CAFEQGSIDTEAFF. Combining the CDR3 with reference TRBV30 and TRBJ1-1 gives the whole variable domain SQTIHQWPATLVQPVGSPLSLECTVEGTSNPNLYWYRQAAGRGLQLLFYSVGIGQISSEVPQNLSASRPQDRQFILSSKKLLLSDSGFYLCAFEQGSIDTEAFFGQGTRLTVV.

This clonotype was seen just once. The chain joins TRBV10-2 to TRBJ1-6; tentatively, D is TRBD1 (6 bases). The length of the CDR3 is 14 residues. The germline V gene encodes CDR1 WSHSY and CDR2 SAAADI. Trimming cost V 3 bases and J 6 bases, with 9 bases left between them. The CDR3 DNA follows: TGCGCCAGCAGTGATTTACAGGGTAATTCACCCCTCCACTTT. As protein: CASSDLQGNSPLHF.

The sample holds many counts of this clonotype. The CDR3 DNA is TGTGCCAGCAGCGTAGCGACTGGCAATGAGCAGTTCTTC. This encodes CASSVATGNEQFF. The chain employs TRBV9 and TRBJ2-1; D remains unclear. This CDR3 is 13 amino acids long. V was cut by 0 bases and J by 6 bases, with 7 bases left in between. CDR1 is SGDLS, CDR2 YYNGEE, per germline.

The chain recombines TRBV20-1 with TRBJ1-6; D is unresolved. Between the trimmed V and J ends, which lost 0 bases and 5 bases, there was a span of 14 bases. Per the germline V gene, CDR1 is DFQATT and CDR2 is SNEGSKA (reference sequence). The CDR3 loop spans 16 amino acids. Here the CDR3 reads CSARDGGPLDNSPLHF. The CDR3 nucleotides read TGCAGTGCTAGAGATGGTGGACCACTAGATAATTCACCCCTCCACTTT.

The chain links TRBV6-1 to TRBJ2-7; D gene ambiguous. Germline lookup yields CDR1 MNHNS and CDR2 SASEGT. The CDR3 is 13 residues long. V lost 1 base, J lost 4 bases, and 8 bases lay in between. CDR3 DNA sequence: TGTGCCAGCAGTGAAGGGGCTTTGTACGAGCAGTACGTC. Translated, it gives CASSEGALYEQYV.

This chain's CDR3 is CASSQDWGQLAYNEQFF. DNA of the CDR3: TGCGCCAGCAGCCAAGATTGGGGACAGTTGGCCTACAATGAGCAGTTCTTC. The gene calls are TRBV4-3 and TRBJ2-1; TRBD1 agrees at 7 bases. CDR3 length: 17 amino acids. Germline CDR1 reads LGHNA; CDR2 reads YSLEER. The V segment lost 0 bases and the J segment 2 bases; nucleotides outside the gene matches: 7.

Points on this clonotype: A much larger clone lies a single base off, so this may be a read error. CDR3 in amino acids: CASGLGNTGELFF. The CDR3 nucleotides are TGTGCCAGCGGCTTGGGCAACACCGGGGAGCTGTTTTTT. This rearrangement joins TRBV5-8 to TRBJ2-2; D gene uncertain. This CDR3 region has 13 residues. Germline values: CDR1 SGHTS, CDR2 YDEGEE.

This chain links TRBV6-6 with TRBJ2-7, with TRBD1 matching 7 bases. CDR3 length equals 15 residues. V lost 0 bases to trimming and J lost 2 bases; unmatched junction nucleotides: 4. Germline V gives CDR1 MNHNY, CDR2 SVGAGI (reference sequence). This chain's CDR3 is CASSYSIGTAYEQYF. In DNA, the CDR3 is TGTGCCAGCAGTTACTCAATCGGGACAGCCTACGAGCAGTACTTC.

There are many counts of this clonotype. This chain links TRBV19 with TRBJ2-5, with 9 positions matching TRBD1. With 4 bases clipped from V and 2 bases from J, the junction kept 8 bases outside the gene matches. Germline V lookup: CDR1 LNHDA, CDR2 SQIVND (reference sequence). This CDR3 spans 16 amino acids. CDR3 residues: CASSTWDRVGQETQYF. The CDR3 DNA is TGTGCCAGTAGTACCTGGGACAGGGTGGGACAAGAGACCCAGTACTTC.

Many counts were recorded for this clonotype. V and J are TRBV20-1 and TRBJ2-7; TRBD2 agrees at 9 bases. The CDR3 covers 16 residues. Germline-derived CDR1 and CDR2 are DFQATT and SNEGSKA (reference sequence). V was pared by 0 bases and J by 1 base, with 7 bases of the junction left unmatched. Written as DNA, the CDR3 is TGCAGTGCTAGAGATCCGAGACTAGCGGCTTCCTACGAGCAGTACTTC. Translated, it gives CSARDPRLAASYEQYF.

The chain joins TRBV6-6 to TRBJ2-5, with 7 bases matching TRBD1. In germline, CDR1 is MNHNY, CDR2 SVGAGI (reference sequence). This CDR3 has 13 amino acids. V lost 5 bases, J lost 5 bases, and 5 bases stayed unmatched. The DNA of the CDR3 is TGTGCCAGCAGTGCAGGGGGTAGCGAGACCCAGTACTTC. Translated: CASSAGGSETQYF.

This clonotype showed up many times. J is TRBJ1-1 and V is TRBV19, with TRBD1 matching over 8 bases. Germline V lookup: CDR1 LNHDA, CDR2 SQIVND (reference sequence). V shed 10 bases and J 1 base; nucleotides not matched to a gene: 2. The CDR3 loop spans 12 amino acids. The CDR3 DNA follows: TGTGCCACCACAGGGGGGAACACTGAAGCTTTCTTT. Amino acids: CATTGGNTEAFF. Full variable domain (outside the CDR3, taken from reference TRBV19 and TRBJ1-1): DGGITQSPKYLFRKEGQNVTLSCEQNLNHDAMYWYRQDPGQGLRLIYYSQIVNDFQKGDIAEGYSVSREKKESFPLTVTSAQKNPTAFYLCATTGGNTEAFFGQGTRLTVV.

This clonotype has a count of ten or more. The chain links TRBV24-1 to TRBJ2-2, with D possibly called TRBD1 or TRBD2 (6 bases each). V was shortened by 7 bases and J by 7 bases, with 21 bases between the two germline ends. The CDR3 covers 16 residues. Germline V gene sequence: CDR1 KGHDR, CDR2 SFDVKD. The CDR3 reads CATRDQRGGRNGELFF. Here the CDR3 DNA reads TGTGCCACCAGGGATCAACGAGGGGGGCGCAACGGGGAGCTGTTTTTT.

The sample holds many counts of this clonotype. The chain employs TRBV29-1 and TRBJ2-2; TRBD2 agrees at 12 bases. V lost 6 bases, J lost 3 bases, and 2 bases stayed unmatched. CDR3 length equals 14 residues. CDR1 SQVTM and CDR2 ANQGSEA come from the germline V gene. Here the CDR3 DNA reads TGCAGCGTAAGACTAGCGGGGGACACCGGGGAGCTGTTTTTT. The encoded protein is CSVRLAGDTGELFF.

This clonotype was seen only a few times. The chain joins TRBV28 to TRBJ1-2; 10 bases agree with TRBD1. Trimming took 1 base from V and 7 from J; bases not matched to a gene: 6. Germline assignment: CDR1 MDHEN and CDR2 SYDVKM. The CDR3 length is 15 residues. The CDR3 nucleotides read TGTGCCAGCAGTTTATCGACAGGGGGCGTCGGTGGCTACACCTTC. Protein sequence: CASSLSTGGVGGYTF.

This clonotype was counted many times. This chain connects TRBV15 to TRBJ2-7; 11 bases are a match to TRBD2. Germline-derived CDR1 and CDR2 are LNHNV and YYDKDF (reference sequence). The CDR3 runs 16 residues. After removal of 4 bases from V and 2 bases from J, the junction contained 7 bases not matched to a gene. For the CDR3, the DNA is TGTGCCACCAGCACGCCCCTAGCGGGAGGTACCTACGAGCAGTACTTC. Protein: CATSTPLAGGTYEQYF.

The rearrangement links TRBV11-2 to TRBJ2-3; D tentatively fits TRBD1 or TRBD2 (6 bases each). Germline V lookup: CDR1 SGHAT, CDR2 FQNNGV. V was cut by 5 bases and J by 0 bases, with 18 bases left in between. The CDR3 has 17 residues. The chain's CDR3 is CASSPRRDTPSTDTQYF. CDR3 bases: TGTGCCAGCAGCCCGCGGAGGGACACTCCTAGCACAGATACGCAGTATTTT.